A selection of T cell receptor beta chains follows, all from one sample in a study of T cell responses to AZD1222 COVID-19 vaccine. The table came from immunoSEQ multiplex PCR; TCRdb's copy has only in-frame clones and leaves some out. Among about 170,000 clones listed, approximately 92% were seen once. Here the sequenced sample was peripheral blood, taken on day 0 of AZD1222 vaccination. The origin of the receptors is an adult in good health. CDR3s include the opening cysteine and the closing phenylalanine or tryptophan. A D gene is named only where the DNA matches it firmly. Clone size is not always given. Where it is, it says once, few, many or a class for expanded clones.

size,length,V,J,D,DNA,CDR3
once,15,TRBV7-3,TRBJ2-3,TRBD1,TGTGCCAGCAGCATGACAGGGCAAAGCACAGATACGCAGTATTTT,CASSMTGQSTDTQYF
-,14,TRBV5-6,TRBJ1-5,-,TGTGCCAGCAGCCTGGGACAAGGACAATCAGCCCAGCATTTT,CASSLGQGQSAQHF
-,18,TRBV19,TRBJ2-3,TRBD2,TGTGCCAGTAGTAAACGACCCCAACTAGCGGGAGCTCCAGATACGCAGTATTTT,CASSKRPQLAGAPDTQYF
-,15,TRBV7-7,TRBJ2-1,-,TGTGCTAGCAGCTTAGGTCCAGGTAACTACAATGAGCAGTTCTTC,CASSLGPGNYNEQFF
-,17,TRBV24-1,TRBJ2-3,-,TGTGCCACCAGTGACCCTTACGGGCAGGGGGGGACAGATACGCAGTATTTT,CATSDPYGQGGTDTQYF
-,12,TRBV5-1,TRBJ1-1,-,TGCGCCAGCAGCCCTTACGGGGGTGAAGCTTTCTTT,CASSPYGGEAFF
-,16,TRBV5-1,TRBJ1-2,-,TGCGCCAGCAGCCTCTCACCGGGACTCAGGGGCTACGGCTACACCTTC,CASSLSPGLRGYGYTF
-,16,TRBV4-1,TRBJ2-5,TRBD1,TGCGCCAGCAGCCCGGGGACCGGGACAGCCCAAGAGACCCAGTACTTC,CASSPGTGTAQETQYF
-,14,TRBV27,TRBJ1-6,TRBD1,TGTGCCAGCGGGCTACAGGGGGCCAAGTCACCCCTCCACTTT,CASGLQGAKSPLHF
-,13,TRBV14,TRBJ2-5,-,TGTGCCAGCAGCCAAAACAGGAGGGGGACCCAGTACTTC,CASSQNRRGTQYF
-,18,TRBV15,TRBJ1-3,-,TGTGCCACCAGCAGAGGGGGTCTAGCAGGCTACTCTGGAAACACCATATATTTT,CATSRGGLAGYSGNTIYF
-,14,TRBV4-3,TRBJ1-6,TRBD1,TGCGCCAGCAGTATACAGGGGAATAATTCACCCCTCCACTTT,CASSIQGNNSPLHF
-,15,TRBV2,TRBJ1-6,-,TGTGCCAGCAGTGGGACAGTCCCATATAATTCACCCCTCCACTTT,CASSGTVPYNSPLHF
-,15,TRBV5-4,TRBJ2-7,TRBD1,TGTGCCAGCAGTTCCGGGACAGGGGTCGCCTACGAGCAGTACTTC,CASSSGTGVAYEQYF
-,13,TRBV5-8,TRBJ2-7,-,TGTGCCAGCAGCTTGGGAGGGATCTACGAGCAGTACTTC,CASSLGGIYEQYF
-,16,TRBV7-9,TRBJ2-5,TRBD1,TGTGCCAGCAGCCCGGGACAGGGGACGCAACAGGAGACCCAGTACTTC,CASSPGQGTQQETQYF
-,12,TRBV5-6,TRBJ2-4,TRBD1,TGTGCCAGCAGCTTAACCACAGGGGGCAGCCACTTC,CASSLTTGGSHF
once,15,TRBV7-2,TRBJ2-6,-,TGTGCCAGCAGCTTCGCAGGGGCTGGGGCCAACGTCCTGACTTTC,CASSFAGAGANVLTF
-,14,TRBV23-1,TRBJ1-1,TRBD1,TGCGCCAGCAGTCAAGGGACAGGGGAGGCTGAAGCTTTCTTT,CASSQGTGEAEAFF
-,13,TRBV25-1,TRBJ2-6,-,TGTGCCAGCATTTCTTCTGGGGCCAACGTCCTGACTTTC,CASISSGANVLTF
-,17,TRBV2,TRBJ2-5,TRBD1,TGTGCCAGCAGAGTTCTTACGGACAGGGGGGTCCAAGAGACCCAGTACTTC,CASRVLTDRGVQETQYF
-,19,TRBV24-1,TRBJ1-1,-,TGTGCCACCAGTGATTTCCTATATAACCAGACAGGTTCGAACACTGAAGCTTTCTTT,CATSDFLYNQTGSNTEAFF
-,14,TRBV7-8,TRBJ1-1,TRBD1,TGTGCCAGCAGCCGACCGGACAGGGCCACTGAAGCTTTCTTT,CASSRPDRATEAFF
-,11,TRBV6-5,TRBJ2-7,-,TGTGCCAGCAGTTTGACAGTCGAGCAGTACTTC,CASSLTVEQYF
-,14,TRBV2,TRBJ2-7,TRBD1,TGTGCCAGCTCTTCTAATCAGGGGGCCTACGAGCAGTACTTC,CASSSNQGAYEQYF
-,11,TRBV2,TRBJ1-1,-,TGTGCCAGCAGCCGGGGTGCTGAAGCTTTCTTT,CASSRGAEAFF
-,13,TRBV5-1,TRBJ2-7,-,TGCGCCAGCAGCTTGGTTGTAGAATCCGAGCAGTACTTC,CASSLVVESEQYF
-,13,TRBV10-3,TRBJ1-2,-,TGTGCCATCAGTGAGTCTGAGCGACGGGGCTACACCTTC,CAISESERRGYTF
-,14,TRBV6-5,TRBJ2-1,-,TGTGCCAGCAACTCGGGGTGGGGAAACCCGGAGCAGTTCTTC,CASNSGWGNPEQFF
-,15,TRBV7-3,TRBJ2-2,-,TGTGCCAGCAGCCCCTATATTACGAACACCGGGGAGCTGTTTTTT,CASSPYITNTGELFF
-,16,TRBV27,TRBJ2-3,TRBD2,TGTGCCAGCAGTTCCTATAGCGGGGGCCTCACAGATACGCAGTATTTT,CASSSYSGGLTDTQYF
-,16,TRBV4-3,TRBJ2-3,TRBD1,TGCGCCAGCAGCCCCTATCCAGGGGGATACACAGATACGCAGTATTTT,CASSPYPGGYTDTQYF
-,11,TRBV29-1,TRBJ2-2,-,TGCAGCGTTAGAACGGGAGGGGAGCTGTTTTTT,CSVRTGGELFF
-,15,TRBV7-9,TRBJ2-7,-,TGTGCCAGCAGCTTTCCGGGCCGCAGCTCCTACGAGCAGTACTTC,CASSFPGRSSYEQYF
-,16,TRBV15,TRBJ1-3,-,TGTGCCACCAGCACCGGGACGCCTAATGGTGGAAACACCATATATTTT,CATSTGTPNGGNTIYF
-,14,TRBV19,TRBJ1-2,-,TGTGCCAGTAGTATAGGTGCTTTTAACTATGGCTACACCTTC,CASSIGAFNYGYTF
-,16,TRBV5-4,TRBJ2-7,-,TGTGCCAGCAGCCTGGGGCCCTCACCGGCCCCCTACGAGCAGTACTTC,CASSLGPSPAPYEQYF
once,15,TRBV5-4,TRBJ2-7,TRBD2,TGTGCCAGCAAGGCTGGCGGGAGGGCTCCCTACGAGCAGTACTTC,CASKAGGRAPYEQYF
-,16,TRBV21-1,TRBJ2-1,-,TGTGCCAGCAGCGCCAGACTAGCCGGCTCCTACAATGAGCAGTTCTTC,CASSARLAGSYNEQFF
-,13,TRBV12-3/TRBV12-4,TRBJ2-7,TRBD2,TGTGCCAGCCGGACCGGGAGGAGATACGAGCAGTACTTC,CASRTGRRYEQYF
-,14,TRBV5-5,TRBJ1-3,-,TGTGCCAGCAGCTTGGGCAGGGGCGGAAACACCATATATTTT,CASSLGRGGNTIYF
-,15,TRBV9,TRBJ2-4,-,TGTGCCAGCAGCGTCACAGGTGGGGGGAAAAACATTCAGTACTTC,CASSVTGGGKNIQYF
-,15,TRBV5-1,TRBJ1-5,-,TGCGCCAGCAGCTTGGTGGCAGGCCTAGATCAGCCCCAGCATTTT,CASSLVAGLDQPQHF
-,14,TRBV5-1,TRBJ2-7,-,TGCGCCAGCAGCTTGGTCGTGGCAAGGAACGAGCAGTACTTC,CASSLVVARNEQYF
few,14,TRBV7-3,TRBJ1-1,-,TGTGCCAGCAGCTTCGGGCTCGGGAACACTGAAGCTTTCTTT,CASSFGLGNTEAFF
-,16,TRBV5-1,TRBJ1-2,-,TGCGCCAGCAGCCTAGGGGGGCAGGCGACTAACTATGGCTACACCTTC,CASSLGGQATNYGYTF
-,16,TRBV5-1,TRBJ2-2,TRBD1,TGCGCCAGCAGCTGGACAGGGGGATCGAACACCGGGGAGCTGTTTTTT,CASSWTGGSNTGELFF
-,15,TRBV6-5,TRBJ1-5,-,TGTGCCAGCAGTTACTCGGGGCGGAGCAATCAGCCCCAGCATTTT,CASSYSGRSNQPQHF
-,15,TRBV30,TRBJ2-7,TRBD2,TGTGCCTGGAGTCCCGAGCTAGCGGGAGGAAGCGAGCAGTACTTC,CAWSPELAGGSEQYF